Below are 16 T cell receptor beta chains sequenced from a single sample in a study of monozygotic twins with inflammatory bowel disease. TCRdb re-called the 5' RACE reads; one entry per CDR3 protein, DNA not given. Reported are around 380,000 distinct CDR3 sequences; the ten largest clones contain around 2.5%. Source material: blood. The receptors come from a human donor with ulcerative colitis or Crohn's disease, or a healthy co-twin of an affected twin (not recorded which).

This CDR3 is CASSSRTGGNEQYF. The V call is TRBV7-8, the J call TRBJ2-7; TCRdb's D call, TRBD1, is unchecked because there is no DNA. The CDR3 has 14 amino acids. Germline V lookup: CDR1 SGHVS, CDR2 FQNEAQ.

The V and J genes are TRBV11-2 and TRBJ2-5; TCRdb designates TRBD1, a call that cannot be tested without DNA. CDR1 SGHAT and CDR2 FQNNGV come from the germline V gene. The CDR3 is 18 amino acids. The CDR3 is CASSLVGRGLTYQETQYF.

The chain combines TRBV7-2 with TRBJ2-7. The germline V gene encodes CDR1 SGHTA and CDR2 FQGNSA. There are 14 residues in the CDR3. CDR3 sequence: CASSLVDWRREQYF.

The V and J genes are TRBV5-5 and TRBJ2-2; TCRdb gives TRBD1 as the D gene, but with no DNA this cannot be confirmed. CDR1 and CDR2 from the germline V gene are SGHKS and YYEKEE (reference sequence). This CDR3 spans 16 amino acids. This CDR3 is CASSPRGDRDTGELFF.

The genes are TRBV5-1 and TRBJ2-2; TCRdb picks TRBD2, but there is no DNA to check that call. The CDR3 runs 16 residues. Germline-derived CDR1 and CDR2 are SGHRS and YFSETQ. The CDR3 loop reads CASSDSGTPLRVELFF.

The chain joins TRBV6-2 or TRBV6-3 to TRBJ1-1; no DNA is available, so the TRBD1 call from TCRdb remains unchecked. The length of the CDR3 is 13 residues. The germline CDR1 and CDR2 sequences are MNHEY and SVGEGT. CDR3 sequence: CASSLTGLTEAFF.

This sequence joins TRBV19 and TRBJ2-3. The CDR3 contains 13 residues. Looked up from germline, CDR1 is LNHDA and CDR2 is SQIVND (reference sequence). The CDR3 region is CASSPMGGDTQYF.

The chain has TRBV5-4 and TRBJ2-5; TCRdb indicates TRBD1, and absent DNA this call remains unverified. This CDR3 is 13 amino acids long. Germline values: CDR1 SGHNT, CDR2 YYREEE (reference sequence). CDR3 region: CASRTGGEETQYF. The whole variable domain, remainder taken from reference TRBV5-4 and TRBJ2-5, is ETGVTQSPTHLIKTRGQQVTLRCSSQSGHNTVSWYQQALGQGPQFIFQYYREEENGRGNFPPRFSGLQFPNYSSELNVNALELDDSALYLCASRTGGEETQYFGPGTRLLVL.

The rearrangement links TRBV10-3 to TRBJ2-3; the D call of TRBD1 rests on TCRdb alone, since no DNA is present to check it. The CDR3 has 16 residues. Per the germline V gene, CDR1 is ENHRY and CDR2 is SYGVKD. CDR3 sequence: CAISELRGAPTDTQYF.

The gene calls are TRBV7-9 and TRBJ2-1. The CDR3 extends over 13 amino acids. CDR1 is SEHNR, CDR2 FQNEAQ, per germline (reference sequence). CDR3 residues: CASSLSPNDEQFF. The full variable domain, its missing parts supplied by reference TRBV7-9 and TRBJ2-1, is DTGVSQNPRHKITKRGQNVTFRCDPISEHNRLYWYRQTLGQGPEFLTYFQNEAQLEKSRLLSDRFSAERPKGSFSTLEIQRTEQGDSAMYLCASSLSPNDEQFFGPGTRLTVL.

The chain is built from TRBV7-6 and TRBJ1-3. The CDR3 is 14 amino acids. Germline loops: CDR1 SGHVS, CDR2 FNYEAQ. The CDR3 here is CASSFGLAGNTIYF.

CDR3 sequence: CATSITRDFNEQFF. V gene TRBV15 combines with J gene TRBJ2-1; TCRdb selects TRBD1, and the lack of DNA leaves this call unchecked. Germline CDR1 is LNHNV and CDR2 is YYDKDF (reference sequence). The CDR3 length is 14 residues.

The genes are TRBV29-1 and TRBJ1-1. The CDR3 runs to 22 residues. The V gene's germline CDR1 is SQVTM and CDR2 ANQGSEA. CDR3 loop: CSVSNGLAAGIGRKEINTEAFF.

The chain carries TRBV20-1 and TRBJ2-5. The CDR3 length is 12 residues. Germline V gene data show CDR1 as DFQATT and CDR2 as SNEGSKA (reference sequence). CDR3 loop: CSANSGQETQYF.

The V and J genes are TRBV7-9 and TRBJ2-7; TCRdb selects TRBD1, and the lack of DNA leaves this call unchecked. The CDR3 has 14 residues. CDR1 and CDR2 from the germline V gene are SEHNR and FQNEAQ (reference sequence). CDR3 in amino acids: CASSPTGPPGEQYF.

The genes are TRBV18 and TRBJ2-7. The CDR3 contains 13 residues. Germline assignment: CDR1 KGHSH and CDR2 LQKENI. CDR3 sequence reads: CASSAQSSYEQYF.